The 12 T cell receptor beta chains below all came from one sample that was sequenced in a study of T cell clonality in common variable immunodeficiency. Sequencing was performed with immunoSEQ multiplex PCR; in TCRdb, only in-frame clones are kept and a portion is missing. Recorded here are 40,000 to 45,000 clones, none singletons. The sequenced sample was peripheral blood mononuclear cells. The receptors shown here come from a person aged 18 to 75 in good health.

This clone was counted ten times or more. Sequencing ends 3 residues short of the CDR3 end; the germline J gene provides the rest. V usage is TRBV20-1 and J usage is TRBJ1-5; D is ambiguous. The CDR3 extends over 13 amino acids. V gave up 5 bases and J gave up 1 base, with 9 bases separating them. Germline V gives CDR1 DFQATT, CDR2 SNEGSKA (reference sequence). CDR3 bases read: TGCAGTGCTCAAAGCTGGAGCAATCAGCCC. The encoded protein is CSAQSWSNQP. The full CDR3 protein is CSAQSWSNQPQHF.

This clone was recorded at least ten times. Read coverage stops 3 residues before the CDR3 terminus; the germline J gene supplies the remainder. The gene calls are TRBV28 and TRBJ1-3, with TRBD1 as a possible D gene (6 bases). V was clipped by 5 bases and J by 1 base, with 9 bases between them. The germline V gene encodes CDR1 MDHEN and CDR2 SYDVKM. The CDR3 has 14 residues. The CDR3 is CASSGQGSGNTIYF. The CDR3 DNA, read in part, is TGTGCCAGCAGTGGCCAGGGGTCTGGAAACACC.

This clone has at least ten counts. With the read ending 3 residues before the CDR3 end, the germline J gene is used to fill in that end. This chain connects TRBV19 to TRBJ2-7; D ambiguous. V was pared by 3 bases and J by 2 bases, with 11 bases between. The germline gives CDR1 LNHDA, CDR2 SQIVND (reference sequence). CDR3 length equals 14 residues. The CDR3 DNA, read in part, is TGTGCCAGTAGTATCTCACAGATGGCCTACGAG. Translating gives CASSISQMAYE. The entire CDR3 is CASSISQMAYEQYF. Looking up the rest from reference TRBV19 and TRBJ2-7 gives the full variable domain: DGGITQSPKYLFRKEGQNVTLSCEQNLNHDAMYWYRQDPGQGLRLIYYSQIVNDFQKGDIAEGYSVSREKKESFPLTVTSAQKNPTAFYLCASSISQMAYEQYFGPGTRLTVT.

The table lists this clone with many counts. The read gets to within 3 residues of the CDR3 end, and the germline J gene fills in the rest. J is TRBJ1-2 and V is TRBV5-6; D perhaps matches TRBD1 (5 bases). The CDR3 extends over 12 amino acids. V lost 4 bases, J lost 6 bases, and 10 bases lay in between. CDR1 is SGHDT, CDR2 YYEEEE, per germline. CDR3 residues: CASSLTVDGYTF. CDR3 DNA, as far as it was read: TGTGCCAGCAGCCTGACAGTGGATGGC.

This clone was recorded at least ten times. The CDR3 is CASRYRHRDNTEAFF. The sequenced CDR3 bases are TGTGCCAGCAGGTACCGACATCGAGATAACACTGAA. The V and J genes are TRBV28 and TRBJ1-1; the D is unclear. Read data end 3 residues before the CDR3 end; the end is taken from the germline J gene. V dropped 6 bases and J dropped 2 bases, with 16 bases sitting between them. The germline V gene has CDR1 MDHEN and CDR2 SYDVKM. The length of the CDR3 is 15 residues.

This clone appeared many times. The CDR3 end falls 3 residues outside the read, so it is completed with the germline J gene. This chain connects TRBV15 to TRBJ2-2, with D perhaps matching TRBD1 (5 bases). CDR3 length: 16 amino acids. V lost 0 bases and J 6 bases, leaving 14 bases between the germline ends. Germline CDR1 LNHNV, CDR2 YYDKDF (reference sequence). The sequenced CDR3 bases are TGTGCCACCAGCAGAGATGGGGCAGGGTCGGCCGGGGAG. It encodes CATSRDGAGSAGE. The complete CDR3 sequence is CATSRDGAGSAGELFF.

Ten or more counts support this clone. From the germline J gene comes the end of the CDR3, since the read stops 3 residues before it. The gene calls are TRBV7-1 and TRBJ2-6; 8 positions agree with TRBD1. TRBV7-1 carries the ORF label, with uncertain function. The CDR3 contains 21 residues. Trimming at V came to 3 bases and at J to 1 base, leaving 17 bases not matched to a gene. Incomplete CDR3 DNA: TGTGCCAGCAGCTCTATGACAGGGGAAGAGGCGGGGAGTTCTGGGGCCAACGTC. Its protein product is CASSSMTGEEAGSSGANV. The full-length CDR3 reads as CASSSMTGEEAGSSGANVLTF.

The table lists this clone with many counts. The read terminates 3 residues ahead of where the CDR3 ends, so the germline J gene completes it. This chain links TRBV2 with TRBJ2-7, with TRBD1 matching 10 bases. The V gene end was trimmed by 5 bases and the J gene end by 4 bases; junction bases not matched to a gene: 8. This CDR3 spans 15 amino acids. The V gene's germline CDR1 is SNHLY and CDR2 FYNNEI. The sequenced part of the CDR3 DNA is TGTGCCAGCAGTTACACCGGGACAGGGGTGTACGAG. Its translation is CASSYTGTGVYE. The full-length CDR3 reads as CASSYTGTGVYEQYF.

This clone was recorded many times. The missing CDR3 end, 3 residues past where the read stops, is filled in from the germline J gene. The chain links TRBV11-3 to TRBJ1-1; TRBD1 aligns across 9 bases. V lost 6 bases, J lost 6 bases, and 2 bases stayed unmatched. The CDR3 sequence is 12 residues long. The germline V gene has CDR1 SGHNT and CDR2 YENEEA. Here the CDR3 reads CASRRTGAEAFF. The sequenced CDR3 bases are TGTGCCAGCAGAAGGACAGGGGCTGAA.

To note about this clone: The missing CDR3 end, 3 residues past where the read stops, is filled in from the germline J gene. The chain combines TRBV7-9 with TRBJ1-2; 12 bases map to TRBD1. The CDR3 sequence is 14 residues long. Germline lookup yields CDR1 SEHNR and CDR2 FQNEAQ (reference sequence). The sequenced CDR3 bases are TGTGCCAGCAGACAATCCGGGACAGGGGGCGAC. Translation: CASRQSGTGGD. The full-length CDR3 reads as CASRQSGTGGDYTF.

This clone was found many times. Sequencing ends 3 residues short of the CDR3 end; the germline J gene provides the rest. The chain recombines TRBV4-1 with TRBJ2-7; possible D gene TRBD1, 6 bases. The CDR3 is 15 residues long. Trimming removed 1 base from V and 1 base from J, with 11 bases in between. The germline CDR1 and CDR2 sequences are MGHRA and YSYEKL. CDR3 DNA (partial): TGCGCCAGCAGCCAAGGCAACAGGGCTTCCTACGAG. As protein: CASSQGNRASYE. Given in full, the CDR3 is CASSQGNRASYEQYF.

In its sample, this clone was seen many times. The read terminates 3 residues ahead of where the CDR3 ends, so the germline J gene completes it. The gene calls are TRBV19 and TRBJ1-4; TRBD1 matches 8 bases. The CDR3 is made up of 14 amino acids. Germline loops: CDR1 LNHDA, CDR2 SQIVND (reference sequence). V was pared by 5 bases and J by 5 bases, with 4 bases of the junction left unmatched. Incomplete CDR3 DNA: TGTGCCAGTAGTTACGACAGGGGAAATGAAAAA. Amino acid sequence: CASSYDRGNEK. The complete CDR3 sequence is CASSYDRGNEKLFF.